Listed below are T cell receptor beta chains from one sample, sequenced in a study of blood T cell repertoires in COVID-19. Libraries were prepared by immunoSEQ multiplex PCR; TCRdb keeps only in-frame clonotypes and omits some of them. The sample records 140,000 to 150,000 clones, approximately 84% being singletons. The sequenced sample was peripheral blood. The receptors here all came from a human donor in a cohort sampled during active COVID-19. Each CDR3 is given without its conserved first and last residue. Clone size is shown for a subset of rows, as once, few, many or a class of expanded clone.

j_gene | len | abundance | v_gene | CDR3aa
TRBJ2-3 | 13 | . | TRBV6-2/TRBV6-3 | ASSYVAQRADTQY
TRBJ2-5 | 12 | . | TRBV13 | ASSLSTRRETQY
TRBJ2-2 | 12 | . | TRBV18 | ASSTTTTTGELF
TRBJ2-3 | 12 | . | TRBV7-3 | ASSLRLAGGTQY
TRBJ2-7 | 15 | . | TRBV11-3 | ASSLYAGTTLNYEQY
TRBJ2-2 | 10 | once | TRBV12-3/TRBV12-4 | ATTGVLWELF
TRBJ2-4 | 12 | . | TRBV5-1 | ASSFGLAKNIQY
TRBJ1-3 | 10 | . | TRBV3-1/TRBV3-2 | ASSQELNTIY
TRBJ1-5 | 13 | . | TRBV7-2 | ASSFTGGSNQPQH
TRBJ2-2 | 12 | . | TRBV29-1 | SVEQQGSTGELF
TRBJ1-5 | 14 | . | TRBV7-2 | ASSSPDRGRNQPQH
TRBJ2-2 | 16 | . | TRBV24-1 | ATSDDLRGTENTGELF
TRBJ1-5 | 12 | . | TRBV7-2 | ASSFGGAGQPQH
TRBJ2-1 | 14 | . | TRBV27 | ASSSASGSNYNEQF
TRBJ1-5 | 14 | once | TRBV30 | AWSRVRGQFNQPQH
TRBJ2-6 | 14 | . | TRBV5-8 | ASSFPGFSGANVLT
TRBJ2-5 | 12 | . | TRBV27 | ASSSGASRETQY
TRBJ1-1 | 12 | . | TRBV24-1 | ATSDSRENTEAF
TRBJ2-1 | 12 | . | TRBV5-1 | ASSRLAGVDEQF
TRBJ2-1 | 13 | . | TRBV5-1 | ASSLDGGYNNEQF
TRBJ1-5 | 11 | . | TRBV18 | ASSQLLEQPQH
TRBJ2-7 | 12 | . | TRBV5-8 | ASSLYRTGVEQY